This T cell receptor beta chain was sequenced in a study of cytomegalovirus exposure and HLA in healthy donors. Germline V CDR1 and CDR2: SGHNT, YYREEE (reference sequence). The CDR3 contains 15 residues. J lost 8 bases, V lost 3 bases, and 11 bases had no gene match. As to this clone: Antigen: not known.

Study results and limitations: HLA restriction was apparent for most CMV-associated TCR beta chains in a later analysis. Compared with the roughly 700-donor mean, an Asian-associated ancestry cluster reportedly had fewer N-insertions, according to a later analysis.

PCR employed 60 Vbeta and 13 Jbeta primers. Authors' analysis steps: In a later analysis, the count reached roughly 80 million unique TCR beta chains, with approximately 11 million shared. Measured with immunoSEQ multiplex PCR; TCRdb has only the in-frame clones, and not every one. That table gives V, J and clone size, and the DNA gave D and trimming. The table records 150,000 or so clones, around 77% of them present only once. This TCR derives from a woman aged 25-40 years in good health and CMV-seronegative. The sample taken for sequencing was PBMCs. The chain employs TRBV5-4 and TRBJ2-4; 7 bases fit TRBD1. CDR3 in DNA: TGTGCCAGCAGCTCACCTACGACAGGGAGAGACATTCAGTACTTC. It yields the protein CASSSPTTGRDIQYF. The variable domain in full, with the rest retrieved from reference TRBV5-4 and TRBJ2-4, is ETGVTQSPTHLIKTRGQQVTLRCSSQSGHNTVSWYQQALGQGPQFIFQYYREEENGRGNFPPRFSGLQFPNYSSELNVNALELDDSALYLCASSSPTTGRDIQYFGAGTRLSVL.